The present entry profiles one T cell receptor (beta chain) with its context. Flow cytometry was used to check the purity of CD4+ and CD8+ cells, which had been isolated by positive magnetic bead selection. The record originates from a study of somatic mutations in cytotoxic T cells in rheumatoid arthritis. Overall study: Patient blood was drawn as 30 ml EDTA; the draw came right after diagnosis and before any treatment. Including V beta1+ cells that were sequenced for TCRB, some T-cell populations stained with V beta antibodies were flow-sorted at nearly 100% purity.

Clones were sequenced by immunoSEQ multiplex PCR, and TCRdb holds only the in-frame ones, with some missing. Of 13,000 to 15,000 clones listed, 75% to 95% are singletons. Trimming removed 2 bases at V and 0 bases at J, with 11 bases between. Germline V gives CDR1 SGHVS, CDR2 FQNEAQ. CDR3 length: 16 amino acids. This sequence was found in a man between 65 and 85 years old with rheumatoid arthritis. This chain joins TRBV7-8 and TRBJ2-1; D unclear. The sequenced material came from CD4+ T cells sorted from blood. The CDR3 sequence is CASSLRRLISYNEQFF. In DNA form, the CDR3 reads TGTGCCAGCAGCTTACGGCGGCTGATCTCCTACAATGAGCAGTTCTTC.